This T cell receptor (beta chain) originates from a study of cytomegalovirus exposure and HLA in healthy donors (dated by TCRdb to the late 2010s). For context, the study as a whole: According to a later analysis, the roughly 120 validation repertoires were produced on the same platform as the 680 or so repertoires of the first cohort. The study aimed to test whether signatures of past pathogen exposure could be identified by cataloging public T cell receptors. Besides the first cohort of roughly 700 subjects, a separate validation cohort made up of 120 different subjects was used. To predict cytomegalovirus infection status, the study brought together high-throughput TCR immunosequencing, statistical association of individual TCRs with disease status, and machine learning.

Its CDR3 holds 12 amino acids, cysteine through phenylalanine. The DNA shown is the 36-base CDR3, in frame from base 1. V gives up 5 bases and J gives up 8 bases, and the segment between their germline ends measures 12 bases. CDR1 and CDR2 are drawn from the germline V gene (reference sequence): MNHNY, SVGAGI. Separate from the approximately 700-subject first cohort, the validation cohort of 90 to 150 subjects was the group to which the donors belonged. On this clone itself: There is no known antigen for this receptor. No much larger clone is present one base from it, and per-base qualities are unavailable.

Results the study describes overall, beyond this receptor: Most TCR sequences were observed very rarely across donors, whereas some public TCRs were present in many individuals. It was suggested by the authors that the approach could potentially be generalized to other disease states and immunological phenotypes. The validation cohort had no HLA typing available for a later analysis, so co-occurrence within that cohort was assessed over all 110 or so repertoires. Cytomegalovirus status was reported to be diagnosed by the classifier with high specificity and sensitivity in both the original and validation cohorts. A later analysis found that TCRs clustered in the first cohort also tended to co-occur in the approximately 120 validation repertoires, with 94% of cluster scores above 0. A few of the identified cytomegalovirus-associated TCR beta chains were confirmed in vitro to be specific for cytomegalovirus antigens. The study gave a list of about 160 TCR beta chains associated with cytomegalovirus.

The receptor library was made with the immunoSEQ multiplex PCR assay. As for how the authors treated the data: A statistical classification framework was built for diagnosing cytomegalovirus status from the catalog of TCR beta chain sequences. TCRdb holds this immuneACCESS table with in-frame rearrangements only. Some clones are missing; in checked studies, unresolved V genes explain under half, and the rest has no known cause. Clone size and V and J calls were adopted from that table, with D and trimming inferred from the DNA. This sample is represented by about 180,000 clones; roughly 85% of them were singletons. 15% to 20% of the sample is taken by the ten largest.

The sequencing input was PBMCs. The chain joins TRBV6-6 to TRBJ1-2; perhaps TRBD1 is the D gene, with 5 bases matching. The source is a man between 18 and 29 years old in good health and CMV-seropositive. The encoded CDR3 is CASSNSGSGYTF. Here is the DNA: TGTGCCAGCAGTAATTCAGGGTCCGGCTACACCTTC.